This T cell receptor beta chain was recovered during a study of T-cell memory formation after mild COVID-19 (dated by TCRdb to about 2021). For the study in its entirety: TCR sequence clusters from the two donors were found to be largely donor specific. T-cell clones expanding and contracting after mild COVID-19 in two donors were tracked by longitudinal TCRalpha and TCRbeta repertoire sequencing. Two young, previously healthy adult volunteers, one female and one male, were included in the cohort.

This clonotype was seen at least ten times. Which antigen it targets is not known. No base qualities exist here, and no much larger clone lies one base off it. Results and caveats for the whole study, not just this receptor: The second-wave clones that peaked on day 37 were not confirmed to be SARS-CoV-2 specific. Contracting CD4+ clones were found mainly in CM and EM memory subsets, while CD8+ clones were enriched in EMRA. Only a couple of mild cases were covered by the study, and larger cohorts that include severe cases with pre-infection samples were considered necessary. Clones contracting from day 15 to 85 had balanced CD4/CD8 phenotypes, while a second wave expanding from day 15 to 37 was biased towards CD4+. The detection of some responding clones in pre-infection memory suggests that pre-existing cross-reactive memory T cells joined the SARS-CoV-2 response.

Reads for this sample came from an Illumina NovaSeq 6000. TCRalpha and TCRbeta cDNA libraries were constructed by 5'RACE with constant-segment primers, with sample barcodes and unique molecular identifiers being introduced. RNA was extracted from every sample with Trizol reagent. The libraries were amplified in two PCR steps, and the second step added a second sample barcode and Illumina TruSeq adapters. Sequencing of the libraries was done on an Illumina NovaSeq, producing 2 x 150 bp paired-end reads. The authors' analysis ran thus. Demultiplexing of reads and collapsing into UMI-guided consensus sequences were performed with migec v1.2.7. Using mixcr v2.1.11, the UMI consensuses were aligned to TRA and TRB V and J templates and assembled into clonotypes. Expanded or contracted clonotypes were those called significant by both edgeR and NoisET, with noise models trained on biological replicates. For edgeR calls, a false discovery rate-adjusted p below 0.01 and a log2 fold-change threshold of 1 were applied. As an exploratory analysis of dynamics, max-normalized trajectories of the 1000 most abundant clonotypes were examined with PCA combined with hierarchical clustering. Separately sequenced CD4+ and CD8+ repertoires were used to assign a CD4 or CD8 phenotype to each responding clone. The raw public reads went through TCRdb reprocessing: fastp at Q25, MiXCR clone calling, in-frame beta chains kept. CDR3 protein sequences are deduplicated, and each keeps its most common genes and DNA. These V and J calls rely on TCRdb rather than the paper's analysis. The sample records 200,000 to 250,000 distinct CDR3 sequences, about 9.2% of which are singletons. 3% to 4% of the sample belongs to the ten largest clones.

Ficoll-Paque density gradient centrifugation was the method used to isolate PBMCs. Sequenced: PBMCs or a T cell subset sorted from them (not recorded which). The sequence was obtained from a man younger than 30 who had mild COVID-19 (a few samples of this study predate the infection). The sample titles of this study are shuffled in the database, so cell type and time point are left out; the donor was told from shared clones.

The CDR3 here reads CASSQKGRLSYNEQFF. The base sequence is TGTGCCAGCAGCCAGAAGGGCAGGCTCTCCTACAATGAGCAGTTCTTC. The rearranged chain carries TRBV27 and TRBJ2-1; a confident D gene designation cannot be given. Including the terminal cysteine and phenylalanine, the CDR3 comprises 16 residues. Of the read, only the CDR3 DNA is kept; its 48 bases are in frame from base 1. According to the germline V gene (reference sequence), CDR1 reads MNHEY and CDR2 reads SMNVEV. V and J lose 6 bases and 0 bases, and a span of 15 bases separates them.